This TCR beta chain was identified during a study of radiotherapy plus CTLA-4 blockade in lung cancer listed by TCRdb under 2018. Describing the broader study: Among enrolled patients, under 20% had an objective response and around 33% reached disease control. General findings and caveats noted by the study authors: After treatment with radiotherapy and ipilimumab, TCR clones that originated in tumors expanded in peripheral blood. Increased serum interferon-beta after radiation, together with early dynamic changes in blood T cell clones, were reported to be the strongest predictors of response.

The study evaluated CTLA-4 blockade (ipilimumab) given together with focal radiation therapy in patients who had chemo-refractory metastatic non-small-cell lung cancer. Note on this clone: Its recognized antigen is unknown. No much larger clone exists at a distance of one base, and base qualities are not known.

The junction shows trimming of 1 base on V and 5 bases on J, plus 9 bases between the germline ends. The CDR3 runs 13 amino acids, cysteine and phenylalanine included. Only the CDR3 DNA is retained, 39 bases long and in frame from the first base. In the germline V gene, CDR1 corresponds to SGHAT and CDR2 to FQNNGV. Preparation of the library involved the immunoSEQ multiplex PCR assay. In TCRdb, the immuneACCESS table is reduced to in-frame sequences with V and J assigned. These tables do not hold every clone; where another copy was compared, an unresolved V gene accounts for under half, and the others remain unexplained. Counted in this sample were about 38,000 clones; about 86% of them appeared once. The ten largest clonotypes hold 20% to 25% of the sample.

The TCR originated in a human donor with non-small cell lung cancer whose response to radiotherapy plus ipilimumab could not be evaluated. The source was peripheral blood, collected from a patient treated with radiotherapy plus ipilimumab. The chain joins TRBV11-2 to TRBJ2-7; the D gene is perhaps TRBD2, on 6 matching bases. The sequenced DNA: TGTGCCAGCAGCTTAGGTAGACTAGACGAGCAGTACTTC. This gives the protein CASSLGRLDEQYF.